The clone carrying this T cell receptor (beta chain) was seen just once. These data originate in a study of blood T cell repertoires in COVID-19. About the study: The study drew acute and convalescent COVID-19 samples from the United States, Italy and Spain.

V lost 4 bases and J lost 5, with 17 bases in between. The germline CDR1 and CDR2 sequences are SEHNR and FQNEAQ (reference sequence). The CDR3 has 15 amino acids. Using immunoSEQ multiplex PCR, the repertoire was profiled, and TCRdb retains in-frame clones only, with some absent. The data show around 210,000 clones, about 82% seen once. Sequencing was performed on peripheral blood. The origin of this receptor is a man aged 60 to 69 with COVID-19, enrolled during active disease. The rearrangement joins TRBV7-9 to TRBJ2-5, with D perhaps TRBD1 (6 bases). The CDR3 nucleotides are TGTGCCAGCAGCTCCTTGACAGGAAAAACCGAGACCCAGTACTTC. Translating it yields CASSSLTGKTETQYF.